The 26 T cell receptor beta chains reported below all come from one sample, sequenced in a study of T cell responses to AZD1222 COVID-19 vaccine. The protocol was immunoSEQ multiplex PCR, while the TCRdb copy is restricted to in-frame clones and leaves out a portion. Counted here are 100,000 to 150,000 clones, approximately 86% occurring once; the ten biggest clones make up 12%. Sequences were derived from peripheral blood, sampled on day 0 of AZD1222 vaccination. Every receptor here comes from an adult in good health.

The chain has TRBV28 and TRBJ1-1, with D uncertain. V shed 4 bases and J shed 0 bases, with 9 bases lying between them. There are 14 residues in the CDR3. Germline loops: CDR1 MDHEN, CDR2 SYDVKM. The CDR3: CASSSHGLNTEAFF. The CDR3 DNA reads TGTGCCAGCAGTTCACACGGTCTGAACACTGAAGCTTTCTTT.

The chain is built from TRBV30 and TRBJ2-4; TRBD1 matches at 11 bases. The trim removed 1 base at V and 11 bases at J, leaving 13 bases unmatched. The CDR3 spans 16 residues. Germline values: CDR1 GTSNPN, CDR2 SVGIG (reference sequence). As DNA, the CDR3 is TGTGCCTGGAGTGATGGACAGGGGGCGTCCCGGGTGGTTCAGTACTTC. It is translated as CAWSDGQGASRVVQYF.

The CDR3 here is CASSLEADMNTEAFF. In DNA form, the CDR3 reads TGCGCCAGCAGCTTAGAAGCGGACATGAACACTGAAGCTTTCTTT. The chain couples TRBV5-1 to TRBJ1-1, with D possibly being TRBD1 (5 bases). The V gene lost 2 bases and the J gene lost 0 bases, with 11 bases spanning the gap. The CDR3 has 15 amino acids. Germline V lookup: CDR1 SGHRS, CDR2 YFSETQ. The complete variable domain, with remaining parts taken from reference TRBV5-1 and TRBJ1-1, reads KAGVTQTPRYLIKTRGQQVTLSCSPISGHRSVSWYQQTPGQGLQFLFEYFSETQRNKGNFPGRFSGRQFSNSRSEMNVSTLELGDSALYLCASSLEADMNTEAFFGQGTRLTVV.

This sequence joins TRBV2 and TRBJ2-7; D is possibly TRBD1 (7 bases). This CDR3 comprises 16 residues. Germline CDR1 SNHLY, CDR2 FYNNEI. V was trimmed by 4 bases and J by 2 bases, leaving 18 bases between them. The CDR3 bases are TGTGCCAGCAGTGGACTGGGGCCAGGGGGGACCTACGAGCAGTACTTC. This gives the protein CASSGLGPGGTYEQYF.

This clone has only one observation. The chain carries TRBV5-6 and TRBJ1-1; TRBD1 is a possible D gene (5 bases). This CDR3 is 14 amino acids long. Trimming took off 4 bases at V and 4 bases at J, with 14 bases between the two ends. From germline, CDR1 is SGHDT and CDR2 YYEEEE. The CDR3 protein is CASSLGTWGTEAFF. CDR3 bases: TGTGCCAGCAGCCTCGGGACCTGGGGCACTGAAGCTTTCTTT.

This chain uses TRBV12-2 with TRBJ2-4; the listed D gene, TRBD1, was not tested against the DNA. TRBV12-2 is tagged as a pseudogene. The CDR3 loop spans 21 amino acids. In DNA, the CDR3 is TGTGCAAGTCGCTTAGCGCAGCAGACGGGACAAGGGGTAATAGCCAAAAACATTCAGTACTTC. As protein: CASRLAQQTGQGVIAKNIQYF.

The V and J genes are TRBV19 and TRBJ1-1, with 7 positions matching TRBD1. V lost 5 bases to trimming and J lost 5 bases; unmatched junction nucleotides: 5. Germline V CDR1 and CDR2: LNHDA, SQIVND (reference sequence). The CDR3 has 13 residues. CDR3 DNA: TGTGCCAGTAGTCGACTACAGGGGACTGAAGCTTTCTTT. This sequence encodes CASSRLQGTEAFF.

V is TRBV9 and J is TRBJ1-2, with 10 bases lining up with TRBD1. Trimming cost V 3 bases and J 3 bases; bases outside gene matches: 11. The CDR3 spans 17 residues. Germline V gene data show CDR1 as SGDLS and CDR2 as YYNGEE. CDR3 in amino acids: CASSDYIGTGDDYGYTF. The DNA of the CDR3 is TGTGCCAGCAGCGATTATATCGGGACAGGGGATGACTATGGCTACACCTTC.

This clone has a handful of counts. V gene TRBV9 combines with J gene TRBJ1-5, with TRBD1 as a possible D gene (5 bases). V dropped 0 bases and J dropped 3 bases, with 13 bases sitting between them. The length of the CDR3 is 16 residues. Germline values: CDR1 SGDLS, CDR2 YYNGEE. CDR3: CASSVEAGQYNQPQHF. The CDR3 nucleotides read TGTGCCAGCAGCGTAGAGGCGGGGCAATACAATCAGCCCCAGCATTTT.

This chain connects TRBV4-1 to TRBJ2-7; TRBD1 is a possible D gene (6 bases). This CDR3 has 14 amino acids. V was shortened by 2 bases and J by 1 base, with 9 bases between the two germline ends. Looked up from germline, CDR1 is MGHRA and CDR2 is YSYEKL. CDR3 in DNA: TGCGCCAGCAGCCAAACGCAGGGGTCCTACGAGCAGTACTTC. It encodes CASSQTQGSYEQYF.

V gene TRBV11-1 combines with J gene TRBJ2-3, with TRBD2 matching over 8 bases. This CDR3 contains 16 residues. CDR1 is SGHAT and CDR2 is FQDESV in the germline V gene (reference sequence). J was trimmed by 1 base and V by 1 base; bases with no gene match: 4. This chain's CDR3 is CASSLVLAVRTDTQYF. The CDR3 DNA reads TGTGCCAGCAGCTTAGTACTAGCGGTACGCACAGATACGCAGTATTTT.

In its sample, this clone was seen a few times. The chain employs TRBV19 and TRBJ1-1, with 10 bases that match TRBD1. Trimming removed 10 bases from V and 2 bases from J; junction bases left unmatched: 7. The CDR3 consists of 14 residues. CDR1 is LNHDA, CDR2 SQIVND, per germline (reference sequence). The CDR3 DNA follows: TGTGCCACCAGGACAGGGGGTCTAAACACTGAAGCTTTCTTT. Amino acids: CATRTGGLNTEAFF.

V is TRBV24-1 and J is TRBJ1-1, with D maybe TRBD1 (5 bases). The CDR3 consists of 14 residues. Germline V gene lookup returns CDR1 KGHDR and CDR2 SFDVKD. Trimming shortened V by 9 bases and J by 4 bases, and 17 bases separated the two germline ends. CDR3 residues: CATRNSGGGTEAFF. The CDR3 nucleotides read TGTGCCACCCGAAACTCCGGGGGTGGCACTGAAGCTTTCTTT.

CDR3 region: CASSSFQAYTEAFF. CDR3 DNA: TGTGCCAGCAGCTCGTTCCAAGCGTACACTGAAGCTTTCTTT. V is TRBV11-1 and J is TRBJ1-1, with D hard to call. The germline V gene has CDR1 SGHAT and CDR2 FQDESV (reference sequence). The CDR3 totals 14 residues. V lost 4 bases and J 3 bases, leaving 12 bases between the germline ends.

This chain links TRBV7-9 with TRBJ1-1; D is uncertain. This CDR3 has 15 residues. Trimming stripped 4 bases from V and 0 bases from J, with 12 bases between. CDR1 is SEHNR, CDR2 FQNEAQ, per germline (reference sequence). The CDR3 loop is CASSSPLGMNTEAFF. The CDR3 DNA follows: TGTGCCAGCAGCTCGCCGCTGGGCATGAACACTGAAGCTTTCTTT.

V is TRBV7-3 and J is TRBJ1-1; D remains unclear. Germline V gene lookup returns CDR1 SGHTA and CDR2 FQGTGA. V was trimmed by 4 bases and J by 8 bases, leaving 14 bases between them. This CDR3 is 13 amino acids long. Here the CDR3 reads CASSSARETEAFF. DNA for the CDR3: TGTGCCAGCAGCTCGGCAAGGGAAACCGAAGCTTTCTTT.

This chain joins TRBV9 and TRBJ1-2; D perhaps matches TRBD1 (6 bases). The CDR3 is made up of 17 amino acids. Germline V gene sequence: CDR1 SGDLS, CDR2 YYNGEE. V was trimmed by 3 bases and J by 0 bases, leaving 18 bases between them. CDR3 residues: CASSAPTGTPTNYGYTF. The DNA of the CDR3 is TGTGCCAGCAGCGCACCGACCGGGACACCAACTAACTATGGCTACACCTTC.

The V call is TRBV24-1, the J call TRBJ2-1; D possibly corresponds to TRBD2 (5 bases). This CDR3 comprises 13 residues. Germline loops: CDR1 KGHDR, CDR2 SFDVKD. V was pared by 9 bases and J by 7 bases, with 15 bases between. The CDR3 region is CATSGGLTNEQFF. The CDR3, as DNA: TGTGCCACCTCGGGCGGACTTACAAATGAGCAGTTCTTC.

This clone was seen once. This chain connects TRBV5-1 to TRBJ1-2; a weak D match, TRBD1 (5 bases). Germline CDR1 reads SGHRS; CDR2 reads YFSETQ. This CDR3 has 11 residues. V lost 2 bases and J 8 bases, leaving 7 bases between the germline ends. The CDR3 DNA follows: TGCGCCAGCAGCTTTAGGGGCGGCTACACCTTC. This codes for CASSFRGGYTF. Complete variable domain (other parts from reference TRBV5-1 and TRBJ1-2): KAGVTQTPRYLIKTRGQQVTLSCSPISGHRSVSWYQQTPGQGLQFLFEYFSETQRNKGNFPGRFSGRQFSNSRSEMNVSTLELGDSALYLCASSFRGGYTFGSGTRLTVV.

The rearrangement links TRBV6-1 to TRBJ1-6, with no clear D. V was trimmed by 1 base and J by 3 bases, leaving 10 bases between them. Looked up from germline, CDR1 is MNHNS and CDR2 is SASEGT. This CDR3 has 16 amino acids. In nucleotides, the CDR3 is TGTGCCAGCAGTGAAGAAGTGGAGGTCTATAATTCACCCCTCCACTTT. Translating it yields CASSEEVEVYNSPLHF.

This chain joins TRBV5-4 and TRBJ2-3; maybe TRBD2 (5 bases). The CDR3 totals 15 residues. CDR1 and CDR2 (germline): SGHNT, YYREEE (reference sequence). Between the trimmed V and J ends, which lost 2 bases and 0 bases, there was a span of 10 bases. The CDR3 nucleotides are TGTGCCAGCAGCTTTGACTATACTAGCACAGATACGCAGTATTTT. The encoded protein is CASSFDYTSTDTQYF. The full variable domain, its missing parts supplied by reference TRBV5-4 and TRBJ2-3, is ETGVTQSPTHLIKTRGQQVTLRCSSQSGHNTVSWYQQALGQGPQFIFQYYREEENGRGNFPPRFSGLQFPNYSSELNVNALELDDSALYLCASSFDYTSTDTQYFGPGTRLTVL.

The rearrangement joins TRBV10-3 to TRBJ2-3; 7 bases fit TRBD1. V lost 4 bases, J lost 3 bases, and 7 bases stayed unmatched. CDR3 length: 15 amino acids. CDR1 and CDR2 (germline): ENHRY, SYGVKD. DNA for the CDR3: TGTGCCATCAGTGGAACAGGGGAAGGGACAGATACGCAGTATTTT. This gives the protein CAISGTGEGTDTQYF.

J is TRBJ2-7 and V is TRBV5-5; 7 positions agree with TRBD1. CDR1 is SGHKS and CDR2 is YYEKEE in the germline V gene (reference sequence). There are 14 residues in the CDR3. V lost 5 bases and J lost 4; bases outside the gene matches: 9. CDR3 DNA: TGTGCCAGCAGTTACCAGGGGGAACGGTACGAGCAGTACTTC. The encoded protein is CASSYQGERYEQYF.

The chain has TRBV5-6 and TRBJ2-3; unclear D gene. Deletions cut 3 bases from V and 6 bases from J, with 5 bases between. The CDR3 totals 11 residues. Germline loops: CDR1 SGHDT, CDR2 YYEEEE. The CDR3 DNA sequence: TGTGCCAGCAGCTCCTCGGATACGCAGTATTTT. Its protein is CASSSSDTQYF.

The rearrangement links TRBV7-2 to TRBJ1-3, with D possibly being TRBD1 (5 bases). The CDR3 consists of 16 residues. Trimming shortened V by 1 base and J by 8 bases, and 18 bases separated the two germline ends. Germline V gene sequence: CDR1 SGHTA, CDR2 FQGNSA. In DNA form, the CDR3 reads TGTGCCAGCAGCTTAGGCCCCACTTCGGTGGGGGACACCATATATTTT. The encoded protein is CASSLGPTSVGDTIYF. Full variable domain (missing parts from reference TRBV7-2 and TRBJ1-3): GAGVSQSPSNKVTEKGKDVELRCDPISGHTALYWYRQSLGQGLEFLIYFQGNSAPDKSGLPSDRFSAERTGGSVSTLTIQRTQQEDSAVYLCASSLGPTSVGDTIYFGEGSWLTVV.

This chain connects TRBV5-5 to TRBJ1-5; 10 bases are a match to TRBD1. Germline-derived CDR1 and CDR2 are SGHKS and YYEKEE (reference sequence). The CDR3 loop spans 16 amino acids. Trimming took 5 bases from V and 4 from J; bases not matched to a gene: 9. CDR3 coding DNA: TGTGCCAGCAGTCGGGGACAGGGGCTGCTAAATCAGCCCCAGCATTTT. Translation gives CASSRGQGLLNQPQHF.